Sequencing of this T cell receptor beta chain was carried out in a study of CD8+CD57+ T cells in acquired aplastic anemia (dated 2018 in TCRdb). Background for the entire study: Extracted DNA from sorted CD4+ and CD8+ cells averaged approximately 3.4 ug, ranging from about 0.17 to 30 ug. Healthy donor samples averaged about 9.9 million reads for CD4+ and roughly 11 million for CD8+ cells. The research as a whole found: Twenty-nine CD8+ CDR3 sequences were found in both patients and controls but appeared to be highly expressed in patients and within the immunodominant clones of the patients. Patients and healthy controls showed no significant difference in CD8+ Simpson's diversity (P=0.060).

Trimming takes 0 bases from V and 10 bases from J, and the germline ends sit 17 bases apart. Including cysteine and phenylalanine, the CDR3 has 14 amino acids. Just CDR3 DNA is preserved here, 42 bases in frame from base 1. From the germline V gene (reference sequence), CDR1 is SGHKS and CDR2 is YYEKEE. Genomic DNA was used as template for profiling of TCR beta VDJ combinations and CDR3 sequences. An Illumina HiSeq 2000 was the platform used for TCR repertoire sequencing. In the source study's methods: Repertoire assessment relied on Simpson's diversity index, CDR3 size and DJ length profiles, and TRBV/TRBJ rearrangement plots. Whichever DNA sequence was most abundant in the deep sequencing data was defined as the immunodominant clone. CDR3 amino acid sequences were checked for sharing between subjects and were compared against published repertoires and the VDJdb database. TCRdb trimmed the raw reads at Q25, called clones with MiXCR and kept productive beta chains. A single entry per CDR3 protein holds the most common genes and DNA from its merged rows. For this entry, the V and J calls and clone size follow TCRdb and not the study's own pipeline. The sample data list 200,000 to 250,000 distinct CDR3 sequences, and over 60% of these were observed just once. The top ten clones comprise around 32% of the sample.

TCR repertoires of sorted CD4+ and CD8+ blood T cells from severe aplastic anemia patients and healthy subjects were deep-sequenced in the study. Ficoll-Paque density gradient centrifugation was used to isolate peripheral blood mononuclear cells. CD4+ and CD8+ T cells were sorted by FACS or magnetic beads before DNA extraction. This clonotype was counted between two and nine times. Its antigen is still unknown. This may stem from a read error, because a much larger clone lies one nucleotide away. The TCR was taken from a human donor in good health. Sequencing input: sorted CD4+, CD8+, or CD8+CD57+ T cells (not recorded which) from PBMCs. The rearranged chain carries TRBV5-5 and TRBJ2-7; TRBD2 is a weak D gene call, 6 bases matching. The CDR3 reads CASSLVVAAPDQYF. In nucleotide form, the sequence is TGTGCCAGCAGCTTGGTAGTAGCGGCCCCCGATCAGTACTTC.